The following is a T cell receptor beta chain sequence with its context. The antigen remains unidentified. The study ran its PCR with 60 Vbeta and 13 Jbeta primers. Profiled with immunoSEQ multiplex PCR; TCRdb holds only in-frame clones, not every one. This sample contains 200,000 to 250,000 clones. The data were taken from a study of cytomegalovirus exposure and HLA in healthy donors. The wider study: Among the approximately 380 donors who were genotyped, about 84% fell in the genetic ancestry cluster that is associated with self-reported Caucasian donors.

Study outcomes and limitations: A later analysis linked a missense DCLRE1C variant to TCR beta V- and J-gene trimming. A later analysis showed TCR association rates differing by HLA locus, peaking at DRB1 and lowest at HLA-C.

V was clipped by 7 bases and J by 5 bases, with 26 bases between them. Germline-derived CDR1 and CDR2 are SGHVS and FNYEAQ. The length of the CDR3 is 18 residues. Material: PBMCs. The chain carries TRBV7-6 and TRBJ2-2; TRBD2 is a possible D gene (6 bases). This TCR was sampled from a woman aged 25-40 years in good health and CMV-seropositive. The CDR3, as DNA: TGTGCCAGCACCAACGAGCCTTGGGGACTCGGTCGTACCGGGGAGCTGTTTTTT. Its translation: CASTNEPWGLGRTGELFF.